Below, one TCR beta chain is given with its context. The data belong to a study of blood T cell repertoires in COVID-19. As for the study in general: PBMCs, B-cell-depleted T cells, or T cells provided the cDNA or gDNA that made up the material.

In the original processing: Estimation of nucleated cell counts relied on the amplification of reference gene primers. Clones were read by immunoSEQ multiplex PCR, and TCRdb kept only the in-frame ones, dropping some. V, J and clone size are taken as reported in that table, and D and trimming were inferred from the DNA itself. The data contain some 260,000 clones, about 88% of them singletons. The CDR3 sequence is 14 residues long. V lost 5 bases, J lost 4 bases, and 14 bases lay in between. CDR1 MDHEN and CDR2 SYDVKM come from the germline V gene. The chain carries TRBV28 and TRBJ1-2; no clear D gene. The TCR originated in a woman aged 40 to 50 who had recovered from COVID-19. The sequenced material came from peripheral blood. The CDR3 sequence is CASSPFGVSYGYTF. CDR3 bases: TGTGCCAGCAGTCCATTCGGGGTATCCTATGGCTACACCTTC.